This is a list of T cell receptor beta chains from one sample in a study of T cell responses to AZD1222 COVID-19 vaccine. Produced via immunoSEQ multiplex PCR; TCRdb's table is partial and in-frame only. The sample lists some 150,000 clones; more than 70% were seen once. Source: peripheral blood, taken on day 0 of AZD1222 vaccination. The receptors derive from an adult in good health. CDR3s leave out the opening cysteine and the closing phenylalanine or tryptophan. Each record gives: J gene, clone size, V gene, CDR3 protein. A clone size is listed for some rows: how often the clone was seen (once, few, many), or a class if it is expanded.

>TRBJ1-2|-|TRBV4-1
ASSQGLYKGYT
>TRBJ2-2|-|TRBV5-4
ASSRPGDRVSGELF
>TRBJ2-7|-|TRBV5-4
ASSLEGSDEQY
>TRBJ2-7|once|TRBV19
ASRPTRQAEQY
>TRBJ2-7|-|TRBV4-3
ASSQVWDHSYEQY
>TRBJ2-7|-|TRBV6-1
ASALTGVRVDEQY
>TRBJ1-2|-|TRBV28
ASSLPGINYGYT
>TRBJ2-1|-|TRBV7-2
ASSLAGSGSHDEQF
>TRBJ1-4|-|TRBV28
ASSIGGTPEKLF
>TRBJ2-3|-|TRBV6-5
ASSLTSGTDTQY
>TRBJ1-3|-|TRBV5-4
ARPRLRSGNTIY
>TRBJ2-5|-|TRBV5-4
ASSFPRETQY
>TRBJ2-1|-|TRBV4-1
ASSPLMTSPRGSYNEQF
>TRBJ1-2|-|TRBV29-1
SVERNYGYT
>TRBJ1-2|-|TRBV7-3
ASSHTGADYT
>TRBJ2-3|-|TRBV5-4
ASSFIGDTQY
>TRBJ1-2|-|TRBV19
ASSVDGANYGYT
>TRBJ2-1|few|TRBV11-3
ASSLTRAPYNEQF
>TRBJ1-2|-|TRBV3-1/TRBV3-2
ASSPKGIGYGYT
>TRBJ2-7|-|TRBV7-9
ASSLIGGGTRSYEQY
>TRBJ1-2|-|TRBV7-2
ASTVTGGVLNGYT
>TRBJ1-2|once|TRBV13
ASSLVTYGYT
>TRBJ1-1|-|TRBV27
ASSLRGMNTEAF
>TRBJ1-1|-|TRBV11-3
ASSPVGGLNTEAF
>TRBJ2-2|-|TRBV4-2
ASSQYPGGAGELF
>TRBJ1-5|-|TRBV7-9
ASSLGKGVGNQPQH
>TRBJ2-5|-|TRBV6-5
ASGPSGSLGETQY
>TRBJ2-1|-|TRBV4-3
ASSFHSGSGMGNEQF
>TRBJ2-7|-|TRBV28
ASSNQGLRRYEQY
>TRBJ2-1|-|TRBV7-3
ASSRDGSYNEQF
>TRBJ1-3|-|TRBV5-6
ASSFKSTGGSGNTIY
>TRBJ2-7|-|TRBV12-3/TRBV12-4
ASSLGGIKY
>TRBJ1-1|-|TRBV27
ASSLRAGEAF
>TRBJ1-6|-|TRBV27
ASRRAYNSPLH
>TRBJ2-7|-|TRBV27
ASSVTGTVTYEQY
>TRBJ1-1|-|TRBV9
ASSAGVGWTEAF
>TRBJ1-2|-|TRBV6-2/TRBV6-3
ASSYASGVAYGYT
>TRBJ1-4|-|TRBV30
AWSVRQPLGEKLF
>TRBJ2-3|-|TRBV14
ASSQDFRAGGTDTQY
>TRBJ1-1|-|TRBV9
ASSVSTGGLTEAF
>TRBJ1-2|once|TRBV30
AWSVGSGYGYT
>TRBJ1-2|once|TRBV3-1/TRBV3-2
ASSQGRQGDGYGYT
>TRBJ2-1|-|TRBV9
ASSTRTSGSLDEQF
>TRBJ1-2|-|TRBV30
AWSGTVANYGYT
>TRBJ2-1|-|TRBV10-3
AISELGTSGSLEQF
>TRBJ2-3|-|TRBV4-3
ASSQGVGSGSVHGTDTQY
>TRBJ2-7|-|TRBV7-3
ASSLQETYEQY
>TRBJ1-6|-|TRBV7-2
ASSVRQGNSPLH
>TRBJ2-1|once|TRBV6-6
ASSRTGLAGRNEQF